This entry is about one T cell receptor beta chain. This record belongs to a study of blood T cell repertoires in COVID-19. About the research overall: Sources were T cells, B-cell-depleted T cells, or PBMCs; the material itself was cDNA or gDNA.

Authors' processing steps: Estimation of nucleated cell counts relied on the amplification of reference gene primers. The assay was immunoSEQ multiplex PCR, and TCRdb's table has in-frame clones only and misses some. That table supplies the V and J calls and clone size; D and trimming were determined from the DNA. The repertoire has more than 85,000 clones, roughly 87% of them found once; the top ten carry 4.8%. This CDR3 is built from 17 residues. V was pared by 0 bases and J by 4 bases, with 12 bases of the junction left unmatched. Germline V gene lookup returns CDR1 SGDLS and CDR2 YYNGEE. The sequenced sample consisted of peripheral blood. This chain uses TRBV9 with TRBJ1-2, with TRBD1 identical over 7 bases. This receptor was identified in a human donor in a cohort sampled during active COVID-19. CDR3 DNA sequence: TGTGCCAGCAGCGTAGGAGCCGGGGGGGACAGATCCTATGGCTACACCTTC. Its protein is CASSVGAGGDRSYGYTF.